The rows below give T cell receptor beta chains drawn from one sample of a study of response to subunit inactivated influenza vaccine. TCRdb fed the RT-PCR reads into MiXCR, producing one record per CDR3 protein. The sample contains approximately 500,000 distinct CDR3 sequences, under 30% of which appear only once. The sample was also reused in another study, on T cells expressing NK-cell markers.

Sequenced material: CD4+ T cells sorted from PBMCs, taken about 12 days after vaccination. The source is a middle-aged man who received an inactivated influenza vaccine. Both conserved end residues are part of each CDR3.

v_call	j_call	cdr3_aa
TRBV20-1	TRBJ2-3	CSARVTSGGTDTQYF
TRBV3-1	TRBJ1-3	CASSSSLGASGNTIYF
TRBV6-4	TRBJ2-5	CASSDSGSVGETQYF
TRBV29-1	TRBJ1-1	CSVERDRGTEAFF
TRBV13	TRBJ2-7	CASSSISGSQPLQYF
TRBV6-6	TRBJ2-5	CASSYMIGETQYF
TRBV11-1	TRBJ2-3	CASTHHIRGRKVSIETQYF
TRBV7-6	TRBJ2-1	CASSPALADQQFF
TRBV3-1	TRBJ2-5	CASRSGVRETQYF
TRBV20-1	TRBJ2-5	CSATTLERGDETQYF
TRBV20-1	TRBJ2-2	CSARDLGGTGELFF
TRBV29-1	TRBJ2-2	CSVAYRDRFANTGELFF
TRBV30	TRBJ2-4	CAWSVMAGEVYF
TRBV7-9	TRBJ2-2	CASSLTGTNTGELFF
TRBV20-1	TRBJ1-2	CSALFYGYTF
TRBV5-5	TRBJ2-7	CASSSLPGQPSEQYF
TRBV4-1	TRBJ2-3	CASSLQTGATDTQYF
TRBV19	TRBJ2-1	CASISSSGGATRLFF
TRBV7-3	TRBJ2-1	CASPGLADYNEQFF
TRBV7-2	TRBJ1-6	CASSPIRNNSPLHF
TRBV4-2	TRBJ1-2	CASSQADGVYGYTF
TRBV19	TRBJ2-3	CASSLGQGAPYTQYF
TRBV29-1	TRBJ1-1	CSVESRLRNTEAFF
TRBV4-3	TRBJ2-1	CASSQDWEGQDNEQFF
TRBV29-1	TRBJ1-5	CSVGGGRSNQPQHF
TRBV5-6	TRBJ2-7	CASSWRGSYEQYF
TRBV20-1	TRBJ2-7	CSASLATGAYEQYF
TRBV28	TRBJ2-7	CASRPSGGTYEQYF
TRBV5-1	TRBJ2-2	CASSSGQGSTGELFF
TRBV28	TRBJ1-3	CASSQIQGWGNTIYF
TRBV5-1	TRBJ2-2	CASSPTAQGGELFF
TRBV18	TRBJ1-1	CASSEQGRGEAFF
TRBV30	TRBJ2-1	CAWSVRTSGPYNEQFF
TRBV9	TRBJ2-2	CASSPTGGRATGELFF
TRBV6-1	TRBJ1-5	CASSDLGESGNQPQHF
TRBV5-1	TRBJ1-5	CASSLDVGNQPQHF
TRBV9	TRBJ2-2	CASSVGGSNTGELFF
TRBV12-3/TRBV12-4	TRBJ2-7	CASRDGGGEYEQYF
TRBV12-3/TRBV12-4	TRBJ1-3	CASSTPGRQLSGNTIYF
TRBV5-1	TRBJ1-2	CASSPGTGSYGYTF
TRBV25-1	TRBJ2-1	CASSEFTGSSYNEQFF
TRBV29-1	TRBJ2-2	CSSKTGGSGELFF
TRBV7-3	TRBJ2-2	CASSLGGTGIGATGELFF
TRBV15	TRBJ1-4	CATSDRGNPNEKLFF
TRBV12-3/TRBV12-4	TRBJ2-3	CASSLGVTGDGADTQYF
TRBV19	TRBJ2-6	CASSTTPRGGANVLTF